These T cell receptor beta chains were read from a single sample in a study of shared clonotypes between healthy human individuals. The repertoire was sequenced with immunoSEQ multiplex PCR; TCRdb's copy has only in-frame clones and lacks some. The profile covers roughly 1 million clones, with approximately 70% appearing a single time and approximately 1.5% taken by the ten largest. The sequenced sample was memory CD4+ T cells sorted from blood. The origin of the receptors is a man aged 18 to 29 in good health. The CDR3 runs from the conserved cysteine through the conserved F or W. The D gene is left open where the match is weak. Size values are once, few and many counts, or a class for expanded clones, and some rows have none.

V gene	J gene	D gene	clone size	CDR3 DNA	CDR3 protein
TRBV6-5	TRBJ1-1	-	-	TGTGCCAGCAGCCTAGGAGGCAGGGCCACTGAAGCTTTCTTT	CASSLGGRATEAFF
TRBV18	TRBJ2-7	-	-	TGTGCCAGCTCACCCCCGGCAGGGGCCTACGAGCAGTACTTC	CASSPPAGAYEQYF
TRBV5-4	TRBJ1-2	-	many	TGTGCCAGCAGCTTGGACAACTATGGCTACACCTTC	CASSLDNYGYTF
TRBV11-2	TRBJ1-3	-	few	TGTGCCAGCAGCTATTCGCTTAATCGAAACACCATATATTTT	CASSYSLNRNTIYF
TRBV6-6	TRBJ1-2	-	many	TGTGCCTGCCAGGACTATGGCTACACCTTC	CACQDYGYTF
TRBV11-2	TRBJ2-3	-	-	TGTGCCAGCAGCACCCGAGGGGGATCCGCCTCAAGCACAGATACGCAGTATTTT	CASSTRGGSASSTDTQYF
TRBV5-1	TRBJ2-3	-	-	TGCGCCAGCAGCTTTCGCGGCCGCACAGATACGCAGTATTTT	CASSFRGRTDTQYF
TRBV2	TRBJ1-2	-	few	TGTGCCAGCACGGTTAACTATGGCTACACCTTC	CASTVNYGYTF
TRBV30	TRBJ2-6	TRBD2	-	TGTGCCTGGACACTCGGACTAGCGGGGATCTCTGGGGCCAACGTCCTGACTTTC	CAWTLGLAGISGANVLTF
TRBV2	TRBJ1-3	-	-	TGTGCCAGCAGTCGGGAGCGAAACACCATATATTTT	CASSRERNTIYF
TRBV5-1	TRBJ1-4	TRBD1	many	TGCGCCAGCAGCCCCACAGGGGATCCTAATGAAAAACTGTTTTTT	CASSPTGDPNEKLFF
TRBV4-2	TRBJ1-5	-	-	TGTGCCAGCAGCCAAGATCGGGCAGCCGTGGGCAATCAGCCCCAGCATTTT	CASSQDRAAVGNQPQHF
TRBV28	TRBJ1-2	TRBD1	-	TGTGCCAGCAGTCCGTGGACAGGGGGCGACTATGGCTACACCTTC	CASSPWTGGDYGYTF
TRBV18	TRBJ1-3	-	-	TGTGCCAGCTCACCACCGACCGGCAGAGACTCTGGAAACACCATATATTTT	CASSPPTGRDSGNTIYF
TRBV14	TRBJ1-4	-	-	TGTGCCAGCAGCCAAGTTCGTGAAAAACTGTTTTTT	CASSQVREKLFF
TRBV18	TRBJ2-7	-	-	TGTGCCAGTTCGGGGGACAGCTACGAGCAGTACTTC	CASSGDSYEQYF
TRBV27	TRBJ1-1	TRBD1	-	TGTGCCAGCAGGCGGGGACAGGGGGTTGATGAAGCTTTCTTT	CASRRGQGVDEAFF
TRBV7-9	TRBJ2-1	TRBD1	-	TGTGCCAGCAGCCAGGGGACAGGGAGTACAGGGGAGCAGTTCTTC	CASSQGTGSTGEQFF
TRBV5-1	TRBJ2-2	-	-	TGCGCCAGCAGCACGGGCCAGGGAGGCACCGGGGAGCTGTTTTTT	CASSTGQGGTGELFF
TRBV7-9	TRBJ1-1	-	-	TGTGCCAGCACCGTTAACCGGGGAGCTTTCTTT	CASTVNRGAFF
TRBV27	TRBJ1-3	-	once	TGTGCCAGCAGAAGCACAGGGAGCAACACCATATATTTT	CASRSTGSNTIYF
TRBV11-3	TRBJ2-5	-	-	TGTGCCAGCAGCTTGCAGGGTCAAGAGACCCAGTACTTC	CASSLQGQETQYF
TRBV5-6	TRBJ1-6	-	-	TGTGCCAGCAGGCTGGGAGAGGACAGCTTTTATAATTCACCCCTCCACTTT	CASRLGEDSFYNSPLHF
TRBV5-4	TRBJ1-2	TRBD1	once	TGTGCCAGCAGCGGGGGGACAGGGTATGGCTACACCTTC	CASSGGTGYGYTF
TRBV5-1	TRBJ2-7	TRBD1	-	TGCGCCAGCAGCGCCGGGACAGGATCCGAGTACTTC	CASSAGTGSEYF
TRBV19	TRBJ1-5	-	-	TGTGCCAGTAGTATAGAGTACGGAAACCTCAATCAGCCCCAGCATTTT	CASSIEYGNLNQPQHF
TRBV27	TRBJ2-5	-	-	TGTGCCAGCAGTTTAAGTCTGGGCCGAGGGTCGGAGACCCAGTACTTC	CASSLSLGRGSETQYF
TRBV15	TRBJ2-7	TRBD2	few	TGTGCCACCAGCAGAGATAGGCTCAGCGGGGTGGGACCCTACGAGCAGTACTTC	CATSRDRLSGVGPYEQYF
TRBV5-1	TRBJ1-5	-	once	TGCGCCAGCAGCTTAGGGGGAATCAATCAGCCCCAGCATTTT	CASSLGGINQPQHF
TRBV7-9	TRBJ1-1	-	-	TGTGCCAGCAGAGCCGTTGGTATGAACACTGAAGCTTTCTTT	CASRAVGMNTEAFF
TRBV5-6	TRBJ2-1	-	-	TGTGCCAGCAGCTTGCGGGGGAGCTCCTACAATGAGCAGTTCTTC	CASSLRGSSYNEQFF
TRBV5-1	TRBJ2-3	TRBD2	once	TGCGCCAGCAGCTGGGGGACTAGCGGGAGTTCAGATACGCAGTATTTT	CASSWGTSGSSDTQYF
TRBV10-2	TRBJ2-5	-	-	TGCGCCAGCAGTGAAAGTCAGCAAGAGACCCAGTACTTC	CASSESQQETQYF
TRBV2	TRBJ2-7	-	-	TGTGCCAGCAGGGGGACACGAAGCTACGAGCAGTACTTC	CASRGTRSYEQYF
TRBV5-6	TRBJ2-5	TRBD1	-	TGTGCCAGCAGCCTCGCAAGGGGGCGAGAGACCCAGTACTTC	CASSLARGRETQYF
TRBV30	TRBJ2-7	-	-	TGTGCCTGGAATGGGGCCTACGAGCAGTACTTC	CAWNGAYEQYF
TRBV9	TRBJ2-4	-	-	TGTGCCAGCAGCGTCTCCGGGACCCTCCCTTGGGCCAAAAACATTCAGTACTTC	CASSVSGTLPWAKNIQYF
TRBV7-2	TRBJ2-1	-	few	TGTGCCAGCAGCCCCCGGACTGTGAGTTATGAGCAGTTCTTC	CASSPRTVSYEQFF
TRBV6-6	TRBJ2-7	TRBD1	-	TGTGCCAGCAGCTACAGGGGGAACTACGAGCAGTACTTC	CASSYRGNYEQYF
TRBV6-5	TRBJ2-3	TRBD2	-	TGTGCCAGCAGCCAAGGGACTAGCGGTGAATATTTT	CASSQGTSGEYF